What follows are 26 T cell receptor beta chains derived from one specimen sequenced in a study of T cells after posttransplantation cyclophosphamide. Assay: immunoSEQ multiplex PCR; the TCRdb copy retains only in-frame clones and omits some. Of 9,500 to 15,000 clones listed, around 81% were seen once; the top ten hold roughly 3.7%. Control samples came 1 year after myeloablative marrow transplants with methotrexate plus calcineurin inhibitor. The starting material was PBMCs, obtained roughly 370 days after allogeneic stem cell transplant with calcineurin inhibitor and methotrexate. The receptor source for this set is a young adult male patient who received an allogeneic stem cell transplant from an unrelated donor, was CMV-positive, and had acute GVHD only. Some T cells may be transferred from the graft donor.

In DNA, the CDR3 is TGTGCTAGTGTCGCGGCAGGGCACACTGAAGCTTTCTTT. This sequence encodes CASVAAGHTEAFF. This chain uses TRBV12-5 with TRBJ1-1; perhaps TRBD1 as D (5 bases). The germline gives CDR1 LGHNT, CDR2 FRNRAP. V was cut by 7 bases and J by 3 bases, with 12 bases left in between. CDR3 size: 13 residues.

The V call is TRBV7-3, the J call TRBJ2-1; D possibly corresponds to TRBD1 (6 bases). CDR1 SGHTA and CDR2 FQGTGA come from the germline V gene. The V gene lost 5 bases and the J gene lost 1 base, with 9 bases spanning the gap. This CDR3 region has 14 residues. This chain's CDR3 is CASSPDSSYNEQFF. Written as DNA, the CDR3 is TGTGCCAGCAGCCCGGACAGTTCCTACAATGAGCAGTTCTTC.

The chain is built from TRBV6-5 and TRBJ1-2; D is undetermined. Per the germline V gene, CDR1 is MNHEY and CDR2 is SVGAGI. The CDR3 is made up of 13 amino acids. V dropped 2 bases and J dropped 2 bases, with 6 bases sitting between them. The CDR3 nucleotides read TGTGCCAGCAGTTACCGCCAGAACTATGGCTACACCTTC. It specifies CASSYRQNYGYTF.

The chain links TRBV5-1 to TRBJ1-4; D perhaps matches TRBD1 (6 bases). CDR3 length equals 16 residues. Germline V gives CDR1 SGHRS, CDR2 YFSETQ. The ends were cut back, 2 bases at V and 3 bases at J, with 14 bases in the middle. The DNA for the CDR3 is TGCGCCAGCAGCTTAGGGTACAGGGAGTCTAATGAAAAACTGTTTTTT. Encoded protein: CASSLGYRESNEKLFF.

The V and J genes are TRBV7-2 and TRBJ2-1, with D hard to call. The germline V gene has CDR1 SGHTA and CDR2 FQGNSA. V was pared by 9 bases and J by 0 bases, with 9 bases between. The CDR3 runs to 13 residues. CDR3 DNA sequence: TGTGCCAGTAAACCGAGCTCCTACAATGAGCAGTTCTTC. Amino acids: CASKPSSYNEQFF. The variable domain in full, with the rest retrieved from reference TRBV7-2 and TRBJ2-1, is GAGVSQSPSNKVTEKGKDVELRCDPISGHTALYWYRQSLGQGLEFLIYFQGNSAPDKSGLPSDRFSAERTGGSVSTLTIQRTQQEDSAVYLCASKPSSYNEQFFGPGTRLTVL.

Here the CDR3 DNA reads TGTGCCAGCACCAACGAGGTCGATGGCTACACCTTC. Translated, it gives CASTNEVDGYTF. This rearrangement joins TRBV6-6 to TRBJ1-2; no clear D gene. CDR3 size: 12 residues. Germline lookup yields CDR1 MNHNY and CDR2 SVGAGI (reference sequence). Trimming removed 7 bases from V and 6 bases from J, with 12 bases in between.

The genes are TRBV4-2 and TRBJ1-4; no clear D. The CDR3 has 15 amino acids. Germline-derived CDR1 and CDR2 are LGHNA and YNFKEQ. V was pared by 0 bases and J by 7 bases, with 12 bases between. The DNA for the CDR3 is TGTGCCAGCAGCCAAGATAGTCGGGGAGGTGAAAAACTGTTTTTT. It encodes CASSQDSRGGEKLFF.

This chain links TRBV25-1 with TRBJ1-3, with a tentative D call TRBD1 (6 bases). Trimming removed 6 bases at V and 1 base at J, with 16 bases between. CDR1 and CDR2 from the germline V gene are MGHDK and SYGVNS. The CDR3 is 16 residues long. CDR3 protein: CASRAQGWRSGNTIYF. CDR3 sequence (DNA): TGTGCCAGCAGGGCACAGGGATGGAGGTCTGGAAACACCATATATTTT. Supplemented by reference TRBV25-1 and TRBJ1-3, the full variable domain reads EADIYQTPRYLVIGTGKKITLECSQTMGHDKMYWYQQDPGMELHLIHYSYGVNSTEKGDLSSESTVSRIRTEHFPLTLESARPSHTSQYLCASRAQGWRSGNTIYFGEGSWLTVV.

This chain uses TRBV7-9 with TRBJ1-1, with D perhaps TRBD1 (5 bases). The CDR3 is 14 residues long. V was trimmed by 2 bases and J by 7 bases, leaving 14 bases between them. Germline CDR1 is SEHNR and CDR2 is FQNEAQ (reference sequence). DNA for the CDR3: TGTGCCAGCAGCTTACCGGGGGGAGCTTATGAAGCTTTCTTT. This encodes CASSLPGGAYEAFF.

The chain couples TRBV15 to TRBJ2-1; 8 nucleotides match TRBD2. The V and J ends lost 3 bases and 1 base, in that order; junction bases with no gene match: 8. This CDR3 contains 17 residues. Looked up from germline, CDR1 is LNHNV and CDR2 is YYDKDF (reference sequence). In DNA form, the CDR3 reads TGTGCCACCAGCAGGATACACACTAGCGGATCCTACAATGAGCAGTTCTTC. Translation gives CATSRIHTSGSYNEQFF.

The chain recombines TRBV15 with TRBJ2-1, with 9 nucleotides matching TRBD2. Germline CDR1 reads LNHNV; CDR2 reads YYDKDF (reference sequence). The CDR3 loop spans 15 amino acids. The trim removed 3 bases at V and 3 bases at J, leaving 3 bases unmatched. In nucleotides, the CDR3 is TGTGCCACCAGCAGGGGGACTAGCAACTACAATGAGCAGTTCTTC. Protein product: CATSRGTSNYNEQFF.

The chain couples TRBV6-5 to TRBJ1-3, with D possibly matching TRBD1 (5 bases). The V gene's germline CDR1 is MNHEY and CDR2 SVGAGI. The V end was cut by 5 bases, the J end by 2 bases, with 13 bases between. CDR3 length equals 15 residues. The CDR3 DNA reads TGTGCCAGCAGTCCCTGGGGCAAGACTGGAAACACCATATATTTT. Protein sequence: CASSPWGKTGNTIYF.

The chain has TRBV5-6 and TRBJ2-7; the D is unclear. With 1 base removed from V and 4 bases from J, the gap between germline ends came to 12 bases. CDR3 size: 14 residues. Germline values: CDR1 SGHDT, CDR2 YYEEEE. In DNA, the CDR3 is TGTGCCAGCAGCTTGAGTAACAGTTTATACGAGCAGTACTTC. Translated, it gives CASSLSNSLYEQYF.

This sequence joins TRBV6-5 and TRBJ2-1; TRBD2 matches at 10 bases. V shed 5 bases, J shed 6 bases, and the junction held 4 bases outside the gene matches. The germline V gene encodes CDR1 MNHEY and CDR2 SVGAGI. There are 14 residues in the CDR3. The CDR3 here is CASSSGGVSNEQFF. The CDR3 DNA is TGTGCCAGCAGTAGCGGGGGGGTCTCCAATGAGCAGTTCTTC.

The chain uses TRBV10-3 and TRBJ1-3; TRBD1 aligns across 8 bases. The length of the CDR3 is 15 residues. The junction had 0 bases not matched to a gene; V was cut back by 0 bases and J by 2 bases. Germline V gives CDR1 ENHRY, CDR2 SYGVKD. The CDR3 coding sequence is TGTGCCATCAGTGAGTCGACAGGGGCTGGAAACACCATATATTTT. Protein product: CAISESTGAGNTIYF.

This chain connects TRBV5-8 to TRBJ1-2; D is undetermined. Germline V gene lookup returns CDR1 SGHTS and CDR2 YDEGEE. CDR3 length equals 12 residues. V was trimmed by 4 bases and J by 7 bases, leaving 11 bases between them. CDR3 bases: TGTGCCAGCAGCAACCCTGGGCGTGGCTACACCTTC. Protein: CASSNPGRGYTF.

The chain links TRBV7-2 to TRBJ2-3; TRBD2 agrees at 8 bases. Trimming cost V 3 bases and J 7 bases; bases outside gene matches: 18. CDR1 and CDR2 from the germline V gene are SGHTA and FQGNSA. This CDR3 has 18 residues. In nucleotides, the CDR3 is TGTGCCAGCAGCTTCTCATCCTCTAGCCGGAGCGGGAGAAATACGCAGTATTTT. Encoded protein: CASSFSSSSRSGRNTQYF.

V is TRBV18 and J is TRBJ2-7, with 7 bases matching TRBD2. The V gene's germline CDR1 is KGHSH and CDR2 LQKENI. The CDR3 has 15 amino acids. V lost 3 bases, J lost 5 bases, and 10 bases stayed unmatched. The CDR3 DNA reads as TGTGCCAGCTCACCGGCGGGCAGGGAGGGTGACGAGCAGTACTTC. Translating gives CASSPAGREGDEQYF.

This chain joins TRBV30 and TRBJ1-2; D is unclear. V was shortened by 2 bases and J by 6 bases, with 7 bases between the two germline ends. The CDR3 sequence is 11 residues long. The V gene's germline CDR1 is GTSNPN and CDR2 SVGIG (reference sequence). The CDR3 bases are TGTGCCTGGAGTCCTACCCATGGCTACACCTTC. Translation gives CAWSPTHGYTF.

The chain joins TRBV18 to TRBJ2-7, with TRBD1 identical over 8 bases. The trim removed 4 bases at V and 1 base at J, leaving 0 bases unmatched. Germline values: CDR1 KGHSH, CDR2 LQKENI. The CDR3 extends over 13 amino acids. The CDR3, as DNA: TGTGCCAGCTCACGGACAGGGTCCTACGAGCAGTACTTC. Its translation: CASSRTGSYEQYF.

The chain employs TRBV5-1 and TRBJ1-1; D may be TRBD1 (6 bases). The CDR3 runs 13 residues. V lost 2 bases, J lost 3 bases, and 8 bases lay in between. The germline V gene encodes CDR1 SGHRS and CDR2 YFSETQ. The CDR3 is CASSLNRDTEAFF. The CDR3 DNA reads TGCGCCAGCAGCTTAAACAGGGACACTGAAGCTTTCTTT.

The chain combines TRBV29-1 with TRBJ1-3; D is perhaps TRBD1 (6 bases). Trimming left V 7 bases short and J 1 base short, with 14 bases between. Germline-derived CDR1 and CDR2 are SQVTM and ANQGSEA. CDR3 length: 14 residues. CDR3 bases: TGCAGCGCCAGGGAGGGGGTTTCTGGAAACACCATATATTTT. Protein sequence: CSAREGVSGNTIYF. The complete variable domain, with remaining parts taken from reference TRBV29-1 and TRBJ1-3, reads SAVISQKPSRDICQRGTSLTIQCQVDSQVTMMFWYRQQPGQSLTLIATANQGSEATYESGFVIDKFPISRPNLTFSTLTVSNMSPEDSSIYLCSAREGVSGNTIYFGEGSWLTVV.

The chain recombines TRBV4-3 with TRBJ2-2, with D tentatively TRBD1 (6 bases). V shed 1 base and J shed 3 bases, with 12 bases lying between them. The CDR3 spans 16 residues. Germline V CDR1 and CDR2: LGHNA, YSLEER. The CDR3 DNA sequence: TGCGCCAGCAGCCAAGTGTCGTACAGGGACACCGGGGAGCTGTTTTTT. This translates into CASSQVSYRDTGELFF.

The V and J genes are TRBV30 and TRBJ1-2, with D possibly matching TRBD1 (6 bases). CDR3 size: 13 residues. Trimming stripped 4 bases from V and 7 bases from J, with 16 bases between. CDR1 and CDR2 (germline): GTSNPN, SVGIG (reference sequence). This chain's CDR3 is CAWITGSGGGYTF. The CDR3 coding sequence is TGTGCCTGGATAACAGGGAGTGGGGGTGGCTACACCTTC.

CDR3 loop: CASSFRDRVSHARAFF. As DNA, the CDR3 is TGTGCCAGCAGCTTCCGGGACAGGGTATCCCATGCTCGAGCTTTCTTT. This chain links TRBV5-5 with TRBJ1-1, with 9 bases aligning to TRBD1. Per germline, CDR1 SGHKS and CDR2 YYEKEE (reference sequence). V was pared by 2 bases and J by 10 bases, with 15 bases of the junction left unmatched. The CDR3 totals 16 residues. Drawing the rest from reference TRBV5-5 and TRBJ1-1, the complete variable domain is DAGVTQSPTHLIKTRGQQVTLRCSPISGHKSVSWYQQVLGQGPQFIFQYYEKEERGRGNFPDRFSARQFPNYSSELNVNALLLGDSALYLCASSFRDRVSHARAFFGQGTRLTVV.

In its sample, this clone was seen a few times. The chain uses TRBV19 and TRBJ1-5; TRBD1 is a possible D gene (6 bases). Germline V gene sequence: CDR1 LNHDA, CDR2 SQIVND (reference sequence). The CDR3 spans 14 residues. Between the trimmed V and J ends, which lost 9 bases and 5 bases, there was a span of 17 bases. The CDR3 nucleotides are TGTGCCAGCCACCCAACAGGGCGGGATCAGCCCCAGCATTTT. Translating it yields CASHPTGRDQPQHF.